This T cell receptor (beta chain) appears in the sequencing data of a study of shared clonotypes between healthy human individuals. Authors' methods: Junction-only immunoSEQ data arrived without quality scores, meaning filtering differed. Here immunoSEQ multiplex PCR was the method, and the copy in TCRdb shows in-frame clones only, minus some. The V and J calls and clone size are taken from that table; D and trimming were inferred from the DNA. The data contain around 750,000 clones, around 67% of them singletons. CDR1 and CDR2 from the germline V gene are MDHEN and SYDVKM. V lost 8 bases, J lost 1 base, and 12 bases stayed unmatched. The CDR3 has 16 amino acids.

The chain uses TRBV28 and TRBJ2-3, with 7 bases fitting TRBD2. The sequencing sample was made of memory CD4+ T cells sorted from blood. As for subset: CD45RA-negative fraction. This receptor was taken from a woman in her thirties in good health. CDR3 nucleotide sequence: TGTGCCAGCCGTCCTACAGGACTAGGCGGCACAGATACGCAGTATTTT. Translated, it gives CASRPTGLGGTDTQYF. The whole variable domain, remainder taken from reference TRBV28 and TRBJ2-3, is DVKVTQSSRYLVKRTGEKVFLECVQDMDHENMFWYRQDPGLGLRLIYFSYDVKMKEKGDIPEGYSVSREKKERFSLILESASTNQTSMYLCASRPTGLGGTDTQYFGPGTRLTVL.